This T cell receptor (beta chain) is from a study of response to subunit inactivated influenza vaccine. Study conclusions and caveats: After each seasonal influenza vaccination, few new T cells are recruited, the authors suggested.

With V trimmed by 6 bases and J by 7 bases, 9 bases remained unmatched. The CDR3 is 14 amino acids. From germline, CDR1 is SEHNR and CDR2 FQNEAQ (reference sequence). This clonotype came up many times. Antigen: not known. TCRdb ran MiXCR on the RT-PCR reads and lists one entry per CDR3 protein. The sample consists of 200,000 to 300,000 distinct CDR3 sequences, 10% to 15% of them appearing once. This specimen consisted of non-naive T cells sorted from PBMCs, obtained 14 to 15 days before vaccination. The chain recombines TRBV7-9 with TRBJ2-7; the match to TRBD1 covers 10 bases. This clonotype was obtained from a man in his forties or fifties who received an inactivated influenza vaccine. CDR3 coding DNA: TGTGCCAGCAGGCGGACAGGGGGGTCTGGAGAGCAGTACTTC. This gives the protein CASRRTGGSGEQYF.